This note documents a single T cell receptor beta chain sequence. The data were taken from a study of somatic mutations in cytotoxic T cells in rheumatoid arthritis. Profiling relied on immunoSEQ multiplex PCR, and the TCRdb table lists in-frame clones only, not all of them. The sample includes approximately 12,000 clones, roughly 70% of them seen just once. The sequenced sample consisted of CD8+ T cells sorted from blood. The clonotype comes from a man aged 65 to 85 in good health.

The DNA for the CDR3 is TGTGCCAGCAGTTTATCAGCCAGGGGATTCAATGAGCAGTTCTTC. This sequence encodes CASSLSARGFNEQFF. The chain has TRBV27 and TRBJ2-1, with D tentatively TRBD1 (6 bases). This CDR3 has 15 residues. Looked up from germline, CDR1 is MNHEY and CDR2 is SMNVEV (reference sequence). Trimming shortened V by 0 bases and J by 6 bases, and 12 bases separated the two germline ends.